This T cell receptor (beta chain) appears in the sequencing data of a study of T-cell reconstitution after alpha-beta-depleted transplantation in children. Study results and limitations: The main origin of T-cell counts and diversity one year after transplant was newly produced T cells.

Trimming left V 1 base short and J 10 bases short, with 20 bases between. Germline V gene sequence: CDR1 SGHVS, CDR2 FQNEAQ. The CDR3 covers 16 residues. Worth noting for this clonotype: Antigen specificity is unknown.

The authors prepared the TCRbeta library with unique molecular identifiers. TCRdb ran MiXCR on the PCR reads and lists one entry per CDR3 protein. The sample records 550,000 to 600,000 distinct CDR3 sequences, under 30% being singletons. The chain couples TRBV7-8 to TRBJ2-1; D possibly corresponds to TRBD2 (8 bases). The input for sequencing was PBMCs, mostly from graft donor cells, taken 360 days after TCRalphabeta/CD19-depleted stem cell transplant. The clonotype comes from a boy under two years old who had a stem cell transplant for acute myeloid leukemia, so the T cells may come from the graft donor. CDR3 protein: CASSLGGTRGLWEQFF. The CDR3 DNA sequence: TGTGCCAGCAGCTTAGGGGGGACTAGGGGGCTGTGGGAGCAGTTCTTC.